This TCR beta chain originates from a study of metastatic and nonmetastatic thyroid tumors (TCRdb year 2020). Context from the whole study: Repertoires were compared across peripheral blood and tumor or nodule tissue samples from malignant and benign thyroid patients. The paper's findings and limits, for the study overall: TCR beta diversity was reported as significantly higher in malignant tumors than in benign nodules, in both blood and tumor samples.

This clone was seen repeatedly, ten times or more. The antigen it binds to is not known. The input lacks base qualities; no much larger clone sits a single base away. The junction carries 15 bases between V and J, which are trimmed by 6 bases and 9 bases respectively. The germline V gene specifies KGHSH as CDR1 and LQKENI as CDR2. Counted from cysteine to phenylalanine, this CDR3 has 13 amino acids. Just CDR3 DNA is preserved here, 39 bases in frame from base 1. No treatment had been received by any patient before thyroid surgery. Using T-cell receptor beta sequencing, the study looked back at clinical samples from patients collected from the early 2010s to the late 2010s. Receptor amplification or capture employed PCR. TCRdb records Illumina HiSeq 4000 as the sequencer. The TCR beta-chain CDR3 region of each patient was profiled by high-throughput sequencing. The paper's data handling went like this. Drawing on CDR3 differences between clinicopathological groups, the researchers built a classifier meant to tell apart patients with distant-metastatic papillary thyroid cancer. The Shannon index was used to assess repertoire diversity, and the Morisita-Horn index was used to assess tumor-blood repertoire similarity. TCRdb reanalyzed the raw reads on its own, using fastp at Q25 for trimming and MiXCR for clone calling, and kept in-frame beta chains. For this entry, the V and J calls and clone size follow TCRdb and not the study's own pipeline. The sample table shows fewer than 35,000 clones, and approximately 11% are seen once. The ten largest account for roughly 15% of the sample.

The chain is assembled from TRBV18 and TRBJ2-1, and perhaps TRBD2 as D gene, on 5 matching bases. The sample consisted of blood. The TCR comes from a female donor with papillary thyroid cancer or a benign thyroid nodule (not recorded which). Some clones in this sample may be carry-over from other donors' samples. The bases are TGTGCCAGCTCCCGTAACGCTGAGGGTGAGCAGTTCTTC. This encodes CASSRNAEGEQFF.